Listed below are T cell receptor beta chains from one sample, sequenced in a study of blood T cell repertoires in COVID-19. Produced via immunoSEQ multiplex PCR; TCRdb's table is partial and in-frame only. This sample has over 300,000 clones; nearly 90% occur once, and the top ten carry around 7%. What was sequenced was peripheral blood. All receptors come from a man aged 18 to 30 with active or convalescent COVID-19. CDR3s include the opening cysteine and the closing phenylalanine or tryptophan. Each record gives: CDR3 protein, CDR3 DNA, clone size, CDR3 length, J gene, D gene, V gene. D genes are given only for firm matches. Part of the rows lack a size; the others show once, few, many or a class for expanded clones.

CASTNGLAGGQDTQYF,TGTGCCAGCACCAACGGACTAGCGGGAGGACAAGATACGCAGTATTTT,once,16,TRBJ2-3,TRBD2,TRBV27
CASSFSDGTGDETQYF,TGTGCCAGCAGTTTCTCAGACGGGACAGGGGATGAGACCCAGTACTTC,-,16,TRBJ2-5,TRBD1,TRBV6-2/TRBV6-3
CASSIRTSGVYEQYF,TGTGCCAGTAGTATCAGGACTAGCGGAGTCTACGAGCAGTACTTC,-,15,TRBJ2-7,TRBD2,TRBV19
CASSVDETGTEAFF,TGTGCCAGCAGCGTAGATGAGACGGGCACTGAAGCTTTCTTT,once,14,TRBJ1-1,-,TRBV9
CASSPGTGRTGELFF,TGTGCCAGCAGCCCCGGGACAGGCAGGACCGGGGAGCTGTTTTTT,-,15,TRBJ2-2,TRBD1,TRBV11-3
CASSYSTGSQPQHF,TGTGCCAGCAGTTACTCGACGGGTTCACAGCCCCAGCATTTT,-,14,TRBJ1-5,-,TRBV6-6
CASSSSRTSDILVEETQYF,TGTGCCAGCTCATCTTCAAGGACTAGCGACATTCTTGTGGAAGAGACCCAGTACTTC,-,19,TRBJ2-5,TRBD2,TRBV18
CASSAGTSTTGELFF,TGTGCCAGCAGTGCCGGGACTAGTACGACCGGGGAGCTGTTTTTT,-,15,TRBJ2-2,TRBD2,TRBV6-4
CASTGGGLAGALEQYF,TGTGCCAGCACCGGAGGGGGACTAGCGGGGGCTCTTGAGCAGTACTTC,-,16,TRBJ2-7,TRBD2,TRBV28
CASSYSGTGIRGYTF,TGTGCCAGCAGTTACAGTGGGACAGGGATAAGAGGCTACACCTTC,-,15,TRBJ1-2,TRBD1,TRBV6-5
CASSTTGHPPDTQYF,TGTGCCAGCAGTACAACAGGGCATCCCCCAGATACGCAGTATTTT,-,15,TRBJ2-3,-,TRBV28
CASTSYGTVGTKNIQYF,TGTGCCAGCACTTCCTACGGGACAGTTGGTACCAAAAACATTCAGTACTTC,-,17,TRBJ2-4,TRBD1,TRBV28
CASSLRQGGAGELFF,TGTGCCAGCAGTTTGCGACAGGGCGGGGCCGGGGAGCTGTTTTTT,once,15,TRBJ2-2,-,TRBV28
CASSQEWGLAGRTDTQYF,TGTGCCAGCAGCCAAGAGTGGGGACTAGCGGGACGCACAGATACGCAGTATTTT,-,18,TRBJ2-3,TRBD2,TRBV3-1/TRBV3-2
CASSPRGASSYEQYF,TGTGCCAGCAGCCCCAGGGGAGCGAGCTCCTACGAGCAGTACTTC,-,15,TRBJ2-7,-,TRBV5-4
CASQSGRGRVNEQFF,TGCGCCAGCCAAAGTGGGAGGGGCAGGGTCAATGAGCAGTTCTTC,-,15,TRBJ2-1,TRBD2,TRBV4-1
CASAGMPLDGYTF,TGTGCCAGCGCAGGGATGCCCTTGGATGGCTACACCTTC,-,13,TRBJ1-2,-,TRBV5-6
CASSLVPGQETQYF,TGTGCCAGCAGCTTGGTCCCAGGTCAAGAGACCCAGTACTTC,-,14,TRBJ2-5,-,TRBV5-4
CASSWDSSNQPQHF,TGCGCCAGCAGCTGGGACAGTAGCAATCAGCCCCAGCATTTT,few,14,TRBJ1-5,TRBD1,TRBV4-1
CASSQELAGEAGDTQYF,TGTGCCAGCAGCCAAGAACTAGCGGGGGAGGCGGGAGATACGCAGTATTTT,-,17,TRBJ2-3,TRBD2,TRBV3-1/TRBV3-2
CASSQDSSSGNTIYF,TGCGCCAGCAGCCAAGATTCGAGCTCTGGAAACACCATATATTTT,-,15,TRBJ1-3,-,TRBV4-3
CASSRGQRETQYF,TGTGCCAGCAGTCGAGGACAGCGAGAGACCCAGTACTTC,-,13,TRBJ2-5,-,TRBV6-5
CASSPWDSGEQYF,TGTGCCAGCAGTCCCTGGGACAGCGGGGAGCAGTACTTC,-,13,TRBJ2-7,-,TRBV27
CASSSPNSGANVLTF,TGTGCCAGCAGCTCCCCCAACTCTGGGGCCAACGTGCTGACTTTC,-,15,TRBJ2-6,-,TRBV7-6
CASSLAGTGSTQPQHF,TGTGCCAGCAGCTTAGCTGGGACAGGGTCAACTCAGCCCCAGCATTTT,-,16,TRBJ1-5,TRBD1,TRBV7-2
CASSQDRSRGNYGYTF,TGTGCCAGCAGCCAAGATCGGTCCAGGGGGAACTATGGCTACACCTTC,few,16,TRBJ1-2,TRBD1,TRBV4-2
CSAEGGQPQHF,TGCAGTGCTGAGGGTGGTCAGCCCCAGCATTTT,-,11,TRBJ1-5,-,TRBV20-1
CASSLQGQVDYGYTF,TGTGCCAGCAGCCTACAGGGGCAAGTGGACTATGGCTACACCTTC,once,15,TRBJ1-2,TRBD1,TRBV7-8
CASSEGQGLGETQYF,TGTGCCAGCAGTGAAGGTCAGGGCTTAGGAGAGACCCAGTACTTC,-,15,TRBJ2-5,-,TRBV2
CASSLGGGLNEQFF,TGCGCCAGCAGCTTGGGTGGAGGTTTGAATGAGCAGTTCTTC,-,14,TRBJ2-1,-,TRBV5-1
CASSPATRNEQFF,TGTGCCAGCTCACCCGCGACTCGCAATGAGCAGTTCTTC,-,13,TRBJ2-1,-,TRBV18
CASSKRQALDTGELFF,TGCGCCAGCAGCAAACGACAGGCATTGGACACCGGGGAGCTGTTTTTT,-,16,TRBJ2-2,-,TRBV4-1
CASRRQARQPQHF,TGTGCCAGCAGGCGACAGGCAAGGCAGCCCCAGCATTTT,few,13,TRBJ1-5,-,TRBV7-3
CASSGGGVSTDTQYF,TGTGCCAGCAGTGGAGGGGGGGTTAGCACAGATACGCAGTATTTT,-,15,TRBJ2-3,-,TRBV2
CASSVDSRSTDTQYF,TGTGCCAGCAGCGTAGACTCGCGTAGCACAGATACGCAGTATTTT,-,15,TRBJ2-3,-,TRBV11-1
CASALQAYNTGELFF,TGTGCCAGCGCCCTCCAGGCTTACAACACCGGGGAGCTGTTTTTT,-,15,TRBJ2-2,-,TRBV27
CASSEGRGNTEAFF,TGTGCCAGCAGTGAAGGCAGGGGAAACACTGAAGCTTTCTTT,-,14,TRBJ1-1,-,TRBV6-1
CASTQTGDTEAFF,TGTGCCAGCACACAAACAGGGGACACTGAAGCTTTCTTT,once,13,TRBJ1-1,TRBD1,TRBV6-5
CASSYRDRGRGYEQYF,TGTGCCAGCAGTTACCGAGACAGGGGGCGTGGGTACGAGCAGTACTTC,-,16,TRBJ2-7,TRBD1,TRBV6-5
CASSLRQGAYGYTF,TGTGCCAGCAGCCTAAGACAGGGGGCATATGGCTACACCTTC,-,14,TRBJ1-2,TRBD1,TRBV5-6
CASSYPPGGYTF,TGTGCCAGCAGTTACCCCCCCGGGGGCTACACCTTC,-,12,TRBJ1-2,-,TRBV12-3/TRBV12-4
CAWSHSDEQYF,TGTGCCTGGTCCCACTCTGACGAGCAGTACTTC,-,11,TRBJ2-7,-,TRBV30
CASSQDRSSSGNTIYF,TGCGCCAGCAGCCAAGATCGTAGTAGCTCTGGAAACACCATATATTTT,-,16,TRBJ1-3,-,TRBV4-3
CASSLSLGSGNEQFF,TGTGCCAGCAGCTTGTCACTTGGGAGTGGAAATGAGCAGTTCTTC,-,15,TRBJ2-1,-,TRBV5-4
CSVEVPSSGGYTF,TGCAGCGTTGAAGTCCCGTCCAGCGGTGGCTACACCTTC,-,13,TRBJ1-2,-,TRBV29-1
CASNRGTGELFF,TGTGCCAGCAACCGGGGAACCGGGGAGCTGTTTTTT,-,12,TRBJ2-2,-,TRBV2
CASSLGLRVLQETQYF,TGTGCCAGCAGCTTAGGACTGCGGGTTCTCCAAGAGACCCAGTACTTC,-,16,TRBJ2-5,-,TRBV7-2
CASSSYKLAGELSGELFF,TGTGCCAGCAGTTCCTACAAGCTAGCGGGGGAGTTGAGCGGGGAGCTGTTTTTT,-,18,TRBJ2-2,TRBD2,TRBV27
CASKEQGATNEKLFF,TGCGCCAGCAAAGAACAGGGTGCAACTAATGAAAAACTGTTTTTT,-,15,TRBJ1-4,-,TRBV5-1
CATSDTRQGLGTEAFF,TGTGCCACCAGTGATACCCGACAGGGTTTGGGCACTGAAGCTTTCTTT,-,16,TRBJ1-1,TRBD1,TRBV24-1
CASSYPPSSPLHF,TGTGCCAGCAGTTACCCCCCGAGTTCACCCCTCCACTTT,-,13,TRBJ1-6,-,TRBV6-2/TRBV6-3
CASTFGGTGVYEQYF,TGTGCCAGCACCTTTGGGGGGACAGGGGTCTACGAGCAGTACTTC,-,15,TRBJ2-7,TRBD1,TRBV11-2
CASSPPTANNSPLHF,TGTGCCAGCAGCCCACCGACAGCAAATAATTCACCCCTCCACTTT,-,15,TRBJ1-6,-,TRBV28
CASSPGQTGGSPLHF,TGCGCCAGCAGCCCTGGACAAACTGGCGGCTCACCCCTCCACTTT,-,15,TRBJ1-6,-,TRBV5-1
CASRGLAGRETQYF,TGTGCCAGCCGGGGTCTAGCGGGCAGGGAGACCCAGTACTTC,-,14,TRBJ2-5,TRBD2,TRBV27
CASRQGNYGYTF,TGTGCCAGCAGACAGGGAAACTATGGCTACACCTTC,once,12,TRBJ1-2,-,TRBV12-3/TRBV12-4
CASSASGTGIYEQYF,TGTGCCAGTAGTGCCTCCGGGACAGGGATATACGAGCAGTACTTC,once,15,TRBJ2-7,TRBD1,TRBV19
CASSQVLRGQFF,TGTGCCAGCAGCCAAGTGCTCAGGGGGCAGTTCTTC,-,12,TRBJ2-1,-,TRBV3-1/TRBV3-2
CASSPRLAGNYEQYF,TGTGCCAGCAGTCCTCGACTAGCGGGGAACTACGAGCAGTACTTC,few,15,TRBJ2-7,TRBD2,TRBV27